The 31 T cell receptor beta chains below all came from one sample that was sequenced in a study of blood T cell repertoires in COVID-19. TCRdb's table, derived via immunoSEQ multiplex PCR, lists solely in-frame clones and lacks some. Here the sample spans about 200,000 clones, 89% being singletons. Material: PBMCs or T cells enriched from blood (not recorded which). Source of these receptors: a woman aged 18-30 years who had recovered from COVID-19.

The V call is TRBV2, the J call TRBJ1-3; D remains unclear. The CDR3 consists of 13 residues. The germline V and J ends were trimmed by 4 bases and 0 bases, with 4 bases remaining between them. CDR1 is SNHLY, CDR2 FYNNEI, per germline. The CDR3 DNA follows: TGTGCCAGCAGTGTAAACTCTGGAAACACCATATATTTT. This translates into CASSVNSGNTIYF.

The CDR3 loop is CASSLVAPGQGYTSGGNTIYF. Written as DNA, the CDR3 is TGTGCCAGCAGCTTAGTGGCCCCCGGACAGGGATATACATCGGGTGGAAACACCATATATTTT. The chain couples TRBV7-8 to TRBJ1-3, with 8 bases that match TRBD1. Germline V CDR1 and CDR2: SGHVS, FQNEAQ. V lost 1 base, J lost 3 bases, and 20 bases stayed unmatched. The CDR3 extends over 21 amino acids. The full variable domain, its missing parts supplied by reference TRBV7-8 and TRBJ1-3, is GAGVSQSPRYKVAKRGQDVALRCDPISGHVSLFWYQQALGQGPEFLTYFQNEAQLDKSGLPSDRFFAERPEGSVSTLKIQRTQQEDSAVYLCASSLVAPGQGYTSGGNTIYFGEGSWLTVV.

The genes are TRBV5-1 and TRBJ1-3; D unclear. V lost 0 bases and J lost 0, with 7 bases in between. The length of the CDR3 is 15 residues. Germline V gives CDR1 SGHRS, CDR2 YFSETQ. This CDR3 reads CASSLAGSSGNTIYF. The CDR3, as DNA: TGCGCCAGCAGCTTGGCCGGTTCCTCTGGAAACACCATATATTTT.

This sequence joins TRBV5-1 and TRBJ2-3; D gene unclear. Trimming left V 0 bases short and J 6 bases short, with 11 bases between. Germline V lookup: CDR1 SGHRS, CDR2 YFSETQ. The CDR3 runs to 14 residues. The CDR3: CASSLGAPRDTQYF. The CDR3 DNA is TGCGCCAGCAGCTTGGGCGCCCCCAGGGATACGCAGTATTTT.

The chain is built from TRBV4-1 and TRBJ2-7; possible D gene TRBD2, 5 bases. The CDR3 sequence is 16 residues long. V was cut by 0 bases and J by 0 bases, with 12 bases left in between. Germline lookup yields CDR1 MGHRA and CDR2 YSYEKL. CDR3 amino acids: CASSQDWVLASYEQYF. Here the CDR3 DNA reads TGCGCCAGCAGCCAAGATTGGGTCCTAGCCTCCTACGAGCAGTACTTC.

The V gene is TRBV6-1, the J gene TRBJ1-3; tentatively, D is TRBD1 (6 bases). Trimming cost V 0 bases and J 2 bases, with 8 bases left between them. Germline-derived CDR1 and CDR2 are MNHNS and SASEGT. This CDR3 region has 15 residues. The CDR3 is CASSEAYRAGNTIYF. The CDR3 bases are TGTGCCAGCAGTGAAGCATACAGGGCTGGAAACACCATATATTTT.

This clone was seen a handful of times. V is TRBV3-1 (or the pseudogene TRBV3-2) and J is TRBJ2-1; TRBD1 is a possible D gene (6 bases). The CDR3 extends over 15 amino acids. Germline V gene lookup returns CDR1 LGHDT and CDR2 YNNKEL (reference sequence). Trimming removed 0 bases at V and 2 bases at J, with 8 bases between. For the CDR3, the DNA is TGTGCCAGCAGCCAAGACCAGGGGACCTACAATGAGCAGTTCTTC. Amino acid sequence: CASSQDQGTYNEQFF.

The chain joins TRBV19 to TRBJ1-4; 10 bases align to TRBD1. Germline assignment: CDR1 LNHDA and CDR2 SQIVND (reference sequence). V dropped 7 bases and J dropped 1; count of bases not matched to a gene: 6. The CDR3 has 16 amino acids. The CDR3 here is CASTPGQGLTNEKLFF. The CDR3 nucleotides are TGTGCCAGTACCCCGGGACAGGGGCTAACTAATGAAAAACTGTTTTTT.

The chain combines TRBV28 with TRBJ2-2, with TRBD1 identical over 7 bases. Germline CDR1 MDHEN, CDR2 SYDVKM. Unmatched junction bases numbered 12, after V lost 5 bases and J lost 6 bases. This CDR3 is 16 amino acids long. In DNA form, the CDR3 reads TGTGCCAGCAGTGCGCCAGGACAGGCACGGGCCGGGGAGCTGTTTTTT. Translated, it gives CASSAPGQARAGELFF.

The V call is TRBV5-5, the J call TRBJ2-1; a weak D match, TRBD1 (6 bases). V was cut by 5 bases and J by 7 bases, with 10 bases left in between. Germline CDR1 reads SGHKS; CDR2 reads YYEKEE (reference sequence). The CDR3 is made up of 12 amino acids. The CDR3 sequence is CASRPQGNEQFF. In DNA form, the CDR3 reads TGTGCCAGCAGACCCCAGGGGAATGAGCAGTTCTTC. The variable domain in full, with the rest retrieved from reference TRBV5-5 and TRBJ2-1, is DAGVTQSPTHLIKTRGQQVTLRCSPISGHKSVSWYQQVLGQGPQFIFQYYEKEERGRGNFPDRFSARQFPNYSSELNVNALLLGDSALYLCASRPQGNEQFFGPGTRLTVL.

V is TRBV5-1 and J is TRBJ1-1, with 7 bases lining up with TRBD1. The CDR3 extends over 14 amino acids. Trimming at V came to 5 bases and at J to 7 bases, leaving 11 bases not matched to a gene. The germline CDR1 and CDR2 sequences are SGHRS and YFSETQ. The CDR3 loop reads CASSGGQPGSEAFF. The CDR3, as DNA: TGCGCCAGCAGTGGGGGACAGCCCGGGAGTGAAGCTTTCTTT.

The gene calls are TRBV20-1 and TRBJ2-1; 9 nucleotides align to TRBD2. The CDR3 extends over 14 amino acids. Germline values: CDR1 DFQATT, CDR2 SNEGSKA (reference sequence). J was trimmed by 4 bases and V by 3 bases; bases with no gene match: 4. The CDR3 region is CSASSGGGYNEQFF. The CDR3 DNA sequence: TGCAGTGCTAGTAGCGGGGGCGGTTACAATGAGCAGTTCTTC.

The chain couples TRBV6-1 to TRBJ1-6; 10 positions agree with TRBD1. The CDR3 loop spans 19 amino acids. Unmatched junction bases numbered 10, after V lost 4 bases and J lost 1 base. Germline V gene sequence: CDR1 MNHNS, CDR2 SASEGT. The CDR3 nucleotides are TGTGCCAGCAGTGCATCGGGGGGGACAGGGGTATCCTATAATTCACCCCTCCACTTT. This gives the protein CASSASGGTGVSYNSPLHF.

The genes are TRBV6-5 and TRBJ1-1, with TRBD1 as a possible D gene (6 bases). Germline assignment: CDR1 MNHEY and CDR2 SVGAGI. Deletions cut 2 bases from V and 1 base from J, with 14 bases between. The CDR3 runs to 16 residues. CDR3 coding DNA: TGTGCCAGCAGTTACGCGCCGGGGGGCAGGAACACTGAAGCTTTCTTT. This codes for CASSYAPGGRNTEAFF.

This chain joins TRBV9 and TRBJ1-1, with D possibly being TRBD1 (5 bases). Germline CDR1 and CDR2: SGDLS and YYNGEE. V dropped 5 bases and J dropped 5 bases, with 13 bases sitting between them. This CDR3 is 13 amino acids long. The CDR3 region is CASSPVGGTEAFF. In DNA, the CDR3 is TGTGCCAGCAGTCCAGTGGGGGGGACTGAAGCTTTCTTT.

This chain connects TRBV5-4 to TRBJ2-1; 12 bases fit TRBD2. Looked up from germline, CDR1 is SGHNT and CDR2 is YYREEE (reference sequence). The CDR3 has 18 residues. Trimming removed 4 bases from V and 0 bases from J; junction bases left unmatched: 8. The CDR3 loop reads CASSTLAGGLSSYNEQFF. CDR3 sequence (DNA): TGTGCCAGCAGCACACTAGCGGGGGGTCTCAGCTCCTACAATGAGCAGTTCTTC.

This sequence joins TRBV7-2 and TRBJ2-1; 10 bases are a match to TRBD2. After removal of 4 bases from V and 4 bases from J, the junction contained 4 bases not matched to a gene. CDR3 size: 15 residues. Per the germline V gene, CDR1 is SGHTA and CDR2 is FQGNSA. The CDR3 reads CASSYGTSAYNEQFF. CDR3 in DNA: TGTGCCAGCAGCTACGGGACTAGCGCTTACAATGAGCAGTTCTTC.

Only one count was recorded for this clone. This chain connects TRBV9 to TRBJ1-6; 7 bases agree with TRBD1. Germline V gene lookup returns CDR1 SGDLS and CDR2 YYNGEE. The J segment lost 8 bases and the V segment lost 0 bases, leaving 5 bases of the junction unmatched. This CDR3 has 15 residues. CDR3 DNA: TGTGCCAGCAGCGTAGATCCAGGGGGGTATTCACCCCTCCACTTT. It translates to CASSVDPGGYSPLHF.

With respect to this clone: A much larger clonotype is one base distant, so this may be a read error. V is TRBV9 and J is TRBJ2-2; D is unclear. Trimming removed 4 bases at V and 2 bases at J, with 3 bases between. Germline V gene lookup returns CDR1 SGDLS and CDR2 YYNGEE. This CDR3 has 12 residues. CDR3 bases: TGTGCCAGCAGCACTAACACCGGGGAGCTGTTTTTT. It specifies CASSTNTGELFF.

The V gene is TRBV30, the J gene TRBJ2-5, with 13 bases matching TRBD2. From germline, CDR1 is GTSNPN and CDR2 SVGIG (reference sequence). The CDR3 is 15 residues long. Losses at the gene ends were 3 bases for V and 4 bases for J; bases not matched to a gene: 5. The CDR3 sequence is CAWSTSGGAGETQYF. The DNA for the CDR3 is TGTGCCTGGAGCACTAGCGGGGGGGCAGGAGAGACCCAGTACTTC. The entire variable domain, with the rest obtained from reference TRBV30 and TRBJ2-5, is as follows: SQTIHQWPATLVQPVGSPLSLECTVEGTSNPNLYWYRQAAGRGLQLLFYSVGIGQISSEVPQNLSASRPQDRQFILSSKKLLLSDSGFYLCAWSTSGGAGETQYFGPGTRLLVL.

V is TRBV3-1 (or the pseudogene TRBV3-2) and J is TRBJ1-3, with 7 positions matching TRBD1. The CDR3 sequence is 15 residues long. Germline CDR1 and CDR2: LGHDT and YNNKEL (reference sequence). Losses at the gene ends were 7 bases for V and 0 bases for J; bases not matched to a gene: 6. The CDR3 coding sequence is TGTGCCAGCACCTCCGACAGGGCCTCTGGAAACACCATATATTTT. Encoded protein: CASTSDRASGNTIYF.

This clone was seen once. The chain recombines TRBV2 with TRBJ2-5, with 9 bases aligning to TRBD1. Trimming cost V 8 bases and J 5 bases; bases outside gene matches: 6. Germline CDR1 is SNHLY and CDR2 is FYNNEI. The CDR3 extends over 13 amino acids. The CDR3 is CASLDRGSETQYF. The CDR3 DNA is TGTGCCAGCCTGGACAGGGGTTCGGAGACCCAGTACTTC. Drawing the rest from reference TRBV2 and TRBJ2-5, the complete variable domain is EPEVTQTPSHQVTQMGQEVILRCVPISNHLYFYWYRQILGQKVEFLVSFYNNEISEKSEIFDDQFSVERPDGSNFTLKIRSTKLEDSAMYFCASLDRGSETQYFGPGTRLLVL.

The chain carries TRBV27 and TRBJ1-2, with D maybe TRBD1 (5 bases). Germline V CDR1 and CDR2: MNHEY, SMNVEV (reference sequence). The CDR3 loop spans 12 amino acids. Trimming cost V 7 bases and J 5 bases, with 11 bases left between them. The CDR3 coding sequence is TGTGCCAGCAAAGACAGAACTTATGGCTACACCTTC. It yields the protein CASKDRTYGYTF.

V is TRBV24-1 and J is TRBJ1-4; tentatively, D is TRBD1 (6 bases). Germline-derived CDR1 and CDR2 are KGHDR and SFDVKD. This CDR3 has 14 amino acids. V lost 12 bases, J lost 5 bases, and 18 bases lay in between. The DNA of the CDR3 is TGTGCCGTAGGCCCAGGGCAGGGGAATGAAAAACTGTTTTTT. Its translation: CAVGPGQGNEKLFF.

V gene TRBV6-5 combines with J gene TRBJ2-7; 9 bases map to TRBD1. Trimming took 6 bases from V and 1 from J; bases not matched to a gene: 7. The CDR3 loop spans 15 amino acids. Germline loops: CDR1 MNHEY, CDR2 SVGAGI. The CDR3 bases are TGTGCCAGCAGGGGACAGGGATTGGGATCCTACGAGCAGTACTTC. Translating gives CASRGQGLGSYEQYF.

Only one count was recorded for this clone. The J gene is TRBJ2-3, the V gene TRBV19; D unresolved. The CDR3 runs to 12 residues. V was pared by 10 bases and J by 6 bases, with 14 bases between. Looked up from germline, CDR1 is LNHDA and CDR2 is SQIVND (reference sequence). DNA of the CDR3: TGTGCCACCCAGAACGAGGCGGATACGCAGTATTTT. Amino acids: CATQNEADTQYF.

This clone was counted a single time. The genes are TRBV15 and TRBJ2-1; D is perhaps TRBD2 (7 bases). There are 15 residues in the CDR3. The V end lost 0 bases, the J end lost 4 bases, and 10 bases lay between the germline ends. Germline V CDR1 and CDR2: LNHNV, YYDKDF (reference sequence). The CDR3 loop reads CATSRERGAYNEQFF. The CDR3 DNA reads TGTGCCACCAGCAGAGAACGGGGGGCGTACAATGAGCAGTTCTTC.

The chain carries TRBV11-2 and TRBJ1-5, with D hard to call. Trimming pared 5 bases from V and 2 bases from J, leaving 10 bases between. CDR1 is SGHAT, CDR2 FQNNGV, per germline. The CDR3 spans 14 residues. The CDR3 sequence is CASSPQEGNQPQHF. The CDR3 coding sequence is TGTGCCAGCAGCCCCCAGGAGGGCAATCAGCCCCAGCATTTT.

CDR3 sequence: CASSPWTGLNEKLFF. The CDR3 nucleotides read TGTGCCAGCAGCCCCTGGACAGGTCTGAATGAAAAACTGTTTTTT. The gene calls are TRBV5-5 and TRBJ1-4; 7 bases are shared with TRBD1. The J segment lost 5 bases and the V segment lost 4 bases, leaving 8 bases of the junction unmatched. CDR3 length: 15 residues. The germline V gene encodes CDR1 SGHKS and CDR2 YYEKEE (reference sequence).

This chain links TRBV24-1 with TRBJ2-5; 7 bases are shared with TRBD1. CDR3 length: 16 amino acids. V was clipped by 4 bases and J by 5 bases; unmatched bases: 12. Germline loops: CDR1 KGHDR, CDR2 SFDVKD. This chain's CDR3 is CATSDIGTALGETQYF. CDR3 sequence (DNA): TGTGCCACCAGTGACATCGGGACAGCCCTTGGGGAGACCCAGTACTTC.

The J gene is TRBJ2-7, the V gene TRBV4-1, with D tentatively TRBD1 (5 bases). Between the trimmed V and J ends, which lost 0 bases and 7 bases, there was a span of 10 bases. Germline V gene data show CDR1 as MGHRA and CDR2 as YSYEKL. The CDR3 contains 13 residues. In nucleotides, the CDR3 is TGCGCCAGCAGCCAAGATAGGGGTTGGGAGCAGTACTTC. Amino acid sequence: CASSQDRGWEQYF.